This T cell receptor (beta chain) was documented in a study of blood T cell repertoires in COVID-19. As for the study in general: Sample material is recorded as cDNA or gDNA derived from T cells, B-cell-depleted T cells, or PBMCs.

Enrolled through a virtual design, the participants were between about 18 and 89 years of age and came from around 25 US areas. Participants' reported clinical history set cohort assignment. The CDR3 spans 14 residues. V was pared by 3 bases and J by 7 bases, with 15 bases between. Germline V lookup: CDR1 MDHEN, CDR2 SYDVKM. The data were produced by immunoSEQ multiplex PCR, yet TCRdb's version contains in-frame clones alone and is incomplete. The sample has 190,000 or so clones, about 83% seen once. The rearrangement joins TRBV28 to TRBJ1-2; D unclear. The TCR originated in a woman aged 25 to 45 who had recovered from COVID-19. The sequenced sample consisted of PBMCs or T cells enriched from blood (not recorded which). The CDR3 loop reads CASSFLGEGSGYTF. The CDR3 coding sequence is TGTGCCAGCAGTTTCCTGGGCGAGGGCTCTGGCTACACCTTC.